This T cell receptor (beta chain) was identified during a study of T cell responses to AZD1222 COVID-19 vaccine. TCRdb's copy holds only in-frame clones and misses some; the assay was immunoSEQ multiplex PCR. The data show approximately 140,000 clones, under 95% seen once. V was trimmed by 0 bases and J by 1 base, leaving 9 bases between them. Germline V gene sequence: CDR1 SGHTA, CDR2 FQGNSA. The CDR3 extends over 15 amino acids. Sequences were derived from peripheral blood, sampled 28 days after the second dose of the MenACWY control vaccine. This sequence originates from an adult who received the MenACWY meningococcal vaccine as a control. The V and J genes are TRBV7-2 and TRBJ2-5; D call uncertain. This chain's CDR3 is CASSLALAAQETQYF. CDR3 nucleotide sequence: TGTGCCAGCAGCTTAGCGCTGGCAGCCCAAGAGACCCAGTACTTC.